These 24 T cell receptor beta chains were all obtained from the same sample, sequenced in a study of cytotoxic CD8 clonotypes in ibrutinib-treated CLL. The repertoire was sequenced with immunoSEQ multiplex PCR; TCRdb's copy has only in-frame clones and lacks some. The sample has over 200,000 clones, approximately 79% seen once. Specimen: PBMCs, collected after 12 months of ibrutinib treatment. The origin of the receptors is a human donor with chronic lymphocytic leukemia.

The chain links TRBV5-6 to TRBJ1-5; D ambiguous. Germline CDR1 reads SGHDT; CDR2 reads YYEEEE. The ends were cut back, 4 bases at V and 6 bases at J, with 20 bases in the middle. The CDR3 is made up of 16 amino acids. CDR3 residues: CASSAREELGIQPQHF. In DNA, the CDR3 is TGTGCCAGCAGCGCCCGGGAAGAGCTGGGAATTCAGCCCCAGCATTTT.

This chain uses TRBV7-9 with TRBJ2-7, with 12 bases fitting TRBD2. The CDR3 is made up of 17 amino acids. Per the germline V gene, CDR1 is SEHNR and CDR2 is FQNEAQ (reference sequence). Trimming removed 3 bases from V and 0 bases from J; junction bases left unmatched: 6. The CDR3 protein is CASSLGLAGRSSYEQYF. CDR3 nucleotide sequence: TGTGCCAGCAGCTTGGGACTAGCGGGCAGGAGCTCCTACGAGCAGTACTTC. Full variable domain (rest looked up from reference TRBV7-9 and TRBJ2-7): DTGVSQNPRHKITKRGQNVTFRCDPISEHNRLYWYRQTLGQGPEFLTYFQNEAQLEKSRLLSDRFSAERPKGSFSTLEIQRTEQGDSAMYLCASSLGLAGRSSYEQYFGPGTRLTVT.

The CDR3 reads CAISDQAGFAPEQYF. In DNA, the CDR3 is TGTGCCATCAGTGACCAGGCCGGATTTGCACCCGAGCAGTACTTC. V and J are TRBV10-3 and TRBJ2-7; D call uncertain. Per germline, CDR1 ENHRY and CDR2 SYGVKD. CDR3 length: 15 residues. V was cut by 3 bases and J by 6 bases, with 18 bases left in between.

This chain uses TRBV27 with TRBJ2-7; D perhaps matches TRBD2 (6 bases). The ends were cut back, 4 bases at V and 0 bases at J, with 13 bases in the middle. The germline gives CDR1 MNHEY, CDR2 SMNVEV (reference sequence). The CDR3 runs 15 residues. CDR3 sequence: CASSSPGVSSYEQYF. Here the CDR3 DNA reads TGTGCCAGCAGTTCACCGGGGGTGAGCTCCTACGAGCAGTACTTC.

This clone showed up just a few times. Here the CDR3 DNA reads TGTGCCAGCAGCCAAGTTTTCGGCTACAATGAGCAGTTCTTC. Protein sequence: CASSQVFGYNEQFF. The rearrangement joins TRBV14 to TRBJ2-1; D is unresolved. Germline CDR1 reads SGHDN; CDR2 reads FVKESK. Trimming stripped 1 base from V and 3 bases from J, with 7 bases between. The CDR3 is 14 residues long.

The V and J genes are TRBV7-3 and TRBJ2-1; TRBD2 matches at 11 bases. V lost 5 bases and J lost 6; bases outside the gene matches: 6. CDR1 and CDR2 from the germline V gene are SGHTA and FQGTGA. The CDR3 has 15 amino acids. CDR3 DNA sequence: TGTGCCAGCAGCCACCTGACTAGCGGGACCAATGAGCAGTTCTTC. Translating it yields CASSHLTSGTNEQFF. Full variable domain (missing parts from reference TRBV7-3 and TRBJ2-1): GAGVSQTPSNKVTEKGKYVELRCDPISGHTALYWYRQSLGQGPEFLIYFQGTGAADDSGLPNDRFFAVRPEGSVSTLKIQRTERGDSAVYLCASSHLTSGTNEQFFGPGTRLTVL.

This clone was found a few times. The J gene is TRBJ1-4, the V gene TRBV5-8; the match to TRBD1 covers 8 bases. This CDR3 region has 14 residues. V lost 7 bases to trimming and J lost 8 bases; unmatched junction nucleotides: 10. Germline V gene sequence: CDR1 SGHTS, CDR2 YDEGEE. CDR3 amino acids: CASSIDRGSEKLFF. The CDR3, as DNA: TGTGCCAGCTCGATCGACAGGGGAAGCGAAAAACTGTTTTTT.

J is TRBJ1-1 and V is TRBV25-1; D unresolved. V lost 7 bases to trimming and J lost 6 bases, with 12 bases between them. The CDR3 has 12 residues. CDR1 and CDR2 from the germline V gene are MGHDK and SYGVNS. The DNA for the CDR3 is TGTGCCAGCAAAAGGGAAGAGGCTGAAGCTTTCTTT. Translation: CASKREEAEAFF.

The chain carries TRBV7-9 and TRBJ2-7, with no clear D. The germline V gene has CDR1 SEHNR and CDR2 FQNEAQ (reference sequence). This CDR3 has 14 amino acids. Trimming cost V 0 bases and J 0 bases, with 6 bases left between them. The DNA for the CDR3 is TGTGCCAGCAGCTTAGCGGGAACCTCCTACGAGCAGTACTTC. Its protein is CASSLAGTSYEQYF.

This clone was seen a handful of times. V gene TRBV5-1 combines with J gene TRBJ2-5, with 8 bases matching TRBD1. The CDR3 is 15 amino acids. Germline assignment: CDR1 SGHRS and CDR2 YFSETQ. The J segment lost 4 bases and the V segment lost 4 bases, leaving 9 bases of the junction unmatched. CDR3 loop: CASSLRGQVTETQYF. The CDR3 bases are TGCGCCAGCAGCCTCAGGGGGCAGGTCACAGAGACCCAGTACTTC.

This clone was seen more than once but under ten times. The rearrangement links TRBV4-1 to TRBJ2-1; D ambiguous. Deletions cut 4 bases from V and 4 bases from J, with 5 bases between. There are 12 residues in the CDR3. The germline V gene has CDR1 MGHRA and CDR2 YSYEKL. DNA for the CDR3: TGCGCCAGCAGCCTGGATTACAATGAGCAGTTCTTC. This encodes CASSLDYNEQFF.

The rearrangement joins TRBV18 to TRBJ2-7, with 12 bases matching TRBD2. Germline assignment: CDR1 KGHSH and CDR2 LQKENI. This CDR3 has 18 residues. Trimming at V came to 2 bases and at J to 5 bases, leaving 13 bases not matched to a gene. CDR3 DNA: TGTGCCAGCTCACCATATATGACTAGCGGGAGTTTCACGGACGAGCAGTACTTC. Protein sequence: CASSPYMTSGSFTDEQYF.

The chain is built from TRBV4-1 and TRBJ2-3; no clear D. Looked up from germline, CDR1 is MGHRA and CDR2 is YSYEKL. Trimming took off 1 base at V and 6 bases at J, with 20 bases between the two ends. This CDR3 comprises 17 residues. Here the CDR3 reads CASSQGTLGGPSDTQYF. The CDR3 DNA reads TGCGCCAGCAGCCAAGGAACCCTAGGCGGTCCAAGTGATACGCAGTATTTT.

This chain joins TRBV5-4 and TRBJ1-1; no firm D call. Looked up from germline, CDR1 is SGHNT and CDR2 is YYREEE (reference sequence). The CDR3 totals 12 residues. Trimming cost V 0 bases and J 5 bases, with 5 bases left between them. The CDR3 spells CASSLVGTEAFF. CDR3 sequence (DNA): TGTGCCAGCAGCTTGGTTGGAACTGAAGCTTTCTTT.

This chain joins TRBV11-2 and TRBJ2-7; a weak D match, TRBD1 (5 bases). This CDR3 contains 14 residues. Germline V gives CDR1 SGHAT, CDR2 FQNNGV. Trimming removed 5 bases at V and 3 bases at J, with 14 bases between. The CDR3 region is CASSPRVESYEQYF. CDR3 nucleotides: TGTGCCAGCAGCCCCAGGGTTGAGAGCTACGAGCAGTACTTC.

The chain recombines TRBV29-1 with TRBJ2-2, with D possibly being TRBD1 or TRBD2 (5 bases each). This CDR3 is built from 12 residues. With 8 bases removed from V and 2 bases from J, the gap between germline ends came to 9 bases. Germline CDR1 is SQVTM and CDR2 is ANQGSEA. Written as DNA, the CDR3 is TGCAGCCTCCGGGACAACACCGGGGAGCTGTTTTTT. The encoded protein is CSLRDNTGELFF.

J is TRBJ2-3 and V is TRBV9, with a possible D match to TRBD1 (5 bases). Germline-derived CDR1 and CDR2 are SGDLS and YYNGEE. The CDR3 consists of 15 residues. The V end was cut by 4 bases, the J end by 2 bases, with 14 bases between. The CDR3, as DNA: TGTGCCAGCAGCACAGGTGGCTTGCCCACAGATACGCAGTATTTT. It codes for CASSTGGLPTDTQYF.

This clone was picked up one time. This chain connects TRBV7-2 to TRBJ2-7, with D uncertain. The CDR3 sequence is 11 residues long. Trimming removed 5 bases from V and 3 bases from J, with 5 bases in between. The germline CDR1 and CDR2 sequences are SGHTA and FQGNSA. CDR3 nucleotides: TGTGCCAGCAGCCGAGGCTACGAGCAGTACTTC. Protein product: CASSRGYEQYF.

The sample holds a few counts of this clone. The genes are TRBV19 and TRBJ1-2; TRBD1 is a possible D gene (5 bases). The CDR3 is made up of 12 amino acids. CDR1 is LNHDA and CDR2 is SQIVND in the germline V gene (reference sequence). Trimming took off 10 bases at V and 7 bases at J, with 16 bases between the two ends. CDR3 sequence (DNA): TGTGCCACTAGATGGCAGGGTGGTGGCTACACCTTC. Translation: CATRWQGGGYTF.

V and J are TRBV9 and TRBJ2-2; D is undetermined. The CDR3 contains 15 residues. V shed 4 bases and J shed 2 bases, with 12 bases lying between them. Looked up from germline, CDR1 is SGDLS and CDR2 is YYNGEE. CDR3 region: CASSPVFGNTGELFF. Written as DNA, the CDR3 is TGTGCCAGCAGCCCGGTTTTCGGAAACACCGGGGAGCTGTTTTTT.

The chain links TRBV4-1 to TRBJ1-2; D is possibly TRBD1 (5 bases). V was clipped by 0 bases and J by 4 bases, with 15 bases between them. This CDR3 is 16 amino acids long. In germline, CDR1 is MGHRA, CDR2 YSYEKL. In DNA form, the CDR3 reads TGCGCCAGCAGCCAAGACTCGATCAGGGAACCCTATGGCTACACCTTC. It specifies CASSQDSIREPYGYTF.

This clone was seen just once. The chain carries TRBV5-1 and TRBJ2-3; D is perhaps TRBD1 (6 bases). CDR1 and CDR2 (germline): SGHRS, YFSETQ. The ends were cut back, 4 bases at V and 6 bases at J, with 15 bases in the middle. The length of the CDR3 is 14 residues. Written as DNA, the CDR3 is TGCGCCAGCAGCCTACAGGGCTTTGCGGATACGCAGTATTTT. This encodes CASSLQGFADTQYF. The full variable domain, with the rest looked up from reference TRBV5-1 and TRBJ2-3, is KAGVTQTPRYLIKTRGQQVTLSCSPISGHRSVSWYQQTPGQGLQFLFEYFSETQRNKGNFPGRFSGRQFSNSRSEMNVSTLELGDSALYLCASSLQGFADTQYFGPGTRLTVL.

The gene calls are TRBV29-1 and TRBJ2-3, with D perhaps matching TRBD1 (6 bases). The CDR3 extends over 13 amino acids. V gave up 6 bases and J gave up 6 bases, with 16 bases separating them. CDR1 SQVTM and CDR2 ANQGSEA come from the germline V gene. The CDR3 DNA is TGCAGCGTCCTCCAACAGGGAAAGGATACGCAGTATTTT. This sequence encodes CSVLQQGKDTQYF.

V usage is TRBV11-2 and J usage is TRBJ1-1; D remains unclear. Germline assignment: CDR1 SGHAT and CDR2 FQNNGV. This CDR3 contains 12 residues. V was cut by 2 bases and J by 8 bases, with 9 bases left in between. The CDR3 DNA follows: TGTGCCAGCAGCTTAATTAATCCCGAAGCTTTCTTT. Its translation is CASSLINPEAFF.